The TCR beta chain under discussion was sequenced for a study of T cell repertoires in cytomegalovirus infection. There are 15 residues in the CDR3. V dropped 5 bases and J dropped 0; count of bases not matched to a gene: 9. Germline V gene data show CDR1 as GTSNPN and CDR2 as SVGIG (reference sequence). Concerning this clonotype: Its antigen is not identified.

TCRdb called the reads again in MiXCR, with one record for every CDR3 protein. The sample lists some 110,000 distinct CDR3 sequences, around 9.1% occurring once. Sequencing was done on a sample of PBMCs, sequenced either directly or after in vitro stimulation (not recorded which). This clonotype originated in a human donor in good health (CMV status not recorded). Some clones in this sample may be carry-over from other donors' samples. The rearrangement joins TRBV30 to TRBJ1-2; TRBD1 aligns across 7 bases. The CDR3 nucleotides read TGTGCCTGGGACACGCCGGGACAGACTAACTATGGCTACACCTTC. The encoded protein is CAWDTPGQTNYGYTF. The variable domain in full, completed from reference TRBV30 and TRBJ1-2, reads SQTIHQWPATLVQPVGSPLSLECTVEGTSNPNLYWYRQAAGRGLQLLFYSVGIGQISSEVPQNLSASRPQDRQFILSSKKLLLSDSGFYLCAWDTPGQTNYGYTFGSGTRLTVV.